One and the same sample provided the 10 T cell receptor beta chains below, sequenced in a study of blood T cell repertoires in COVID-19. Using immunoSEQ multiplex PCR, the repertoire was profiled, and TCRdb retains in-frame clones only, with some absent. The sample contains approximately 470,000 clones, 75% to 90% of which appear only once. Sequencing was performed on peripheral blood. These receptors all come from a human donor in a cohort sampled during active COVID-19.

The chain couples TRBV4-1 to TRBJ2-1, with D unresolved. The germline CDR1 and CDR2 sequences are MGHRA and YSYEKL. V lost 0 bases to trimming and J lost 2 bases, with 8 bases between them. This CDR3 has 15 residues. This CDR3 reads CASSQDARTYNEQFF. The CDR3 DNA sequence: TGCGCCAGCAGCCAAGATGCTAGAACCTACAATGAGCAGTTCTTC.

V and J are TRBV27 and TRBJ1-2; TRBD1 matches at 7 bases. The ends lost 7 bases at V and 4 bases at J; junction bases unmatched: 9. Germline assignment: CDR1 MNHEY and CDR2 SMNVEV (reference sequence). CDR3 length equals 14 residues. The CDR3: CASKQGTSRYGYTF. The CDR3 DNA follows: TGTGCCAGCAAACAGGGGACCTCCCGCTATGGCTACACCTTC.

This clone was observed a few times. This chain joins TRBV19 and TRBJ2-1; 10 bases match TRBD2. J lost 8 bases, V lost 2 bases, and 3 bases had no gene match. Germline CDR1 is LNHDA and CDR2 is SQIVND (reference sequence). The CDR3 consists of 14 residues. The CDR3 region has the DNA TGTGCCAGTAGTATAACTAGCGGGATGGATGAGCAGTTCTTC. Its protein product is CASSITSGMDEQFF.

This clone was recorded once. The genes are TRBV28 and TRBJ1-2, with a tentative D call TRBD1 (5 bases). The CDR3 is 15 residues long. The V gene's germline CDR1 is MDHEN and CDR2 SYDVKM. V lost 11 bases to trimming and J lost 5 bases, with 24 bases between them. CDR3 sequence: CASASIGQGKYGYTF. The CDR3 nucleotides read TGTGCCTCAGCTAGTATTGGGCAGGGAAAATATGGCTACACCTTC.

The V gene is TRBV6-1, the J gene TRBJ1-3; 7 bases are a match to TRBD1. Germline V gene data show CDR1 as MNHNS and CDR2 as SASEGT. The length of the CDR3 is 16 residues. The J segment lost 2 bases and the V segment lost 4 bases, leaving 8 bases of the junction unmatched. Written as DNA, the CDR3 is TGTGCCAGCAGTGTTGACAGGGTTCGTGCTGGAAACACCATATATTTT. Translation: CASSVDRVRAGNTIYF.

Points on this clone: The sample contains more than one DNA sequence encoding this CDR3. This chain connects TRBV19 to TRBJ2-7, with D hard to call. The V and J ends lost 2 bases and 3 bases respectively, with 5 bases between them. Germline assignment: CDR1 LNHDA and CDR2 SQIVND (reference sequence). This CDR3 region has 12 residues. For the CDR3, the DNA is TGTGCCAGTAGTATAACCAGCTACGAGCAGTACTTC. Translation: CASSITSYEQYF. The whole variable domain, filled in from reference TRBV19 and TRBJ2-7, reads DGGITQSPKYLFRKEGQNVTLSCEQNLNHDAMYWYRQDPGQGLRLIYYSQIVNDFQKGDIAEGYSVSREKKESFPLTVTSAQKNPTAFYLCASSITSYEQYFGPGTRLTVT.

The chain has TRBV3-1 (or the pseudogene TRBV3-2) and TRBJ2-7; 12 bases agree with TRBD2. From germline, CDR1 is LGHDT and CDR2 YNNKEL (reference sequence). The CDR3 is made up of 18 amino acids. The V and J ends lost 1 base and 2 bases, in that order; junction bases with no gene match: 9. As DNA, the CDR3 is TGTGCCAGCAGCCAAGGCCCCCCCCGACTAGCGGGAGCCTACGAGCAGTACTTC. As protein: CASSQGPPRLAGAYEQYF.

The chain's CDR3 is CTSSQRAGAWDYGYTF. The CDR3 coding sequence is TGCACCAGCAGCCAAAGGGCAGGGGCCTGGGACTATGGCTACACCTTC. The chain uses TRBV1 and TRBJ1-2; the table's D call, TRBD1, has no DNA check behind it. TRBV1 is a documented pseudogene. CDR3 length: 16 residues.

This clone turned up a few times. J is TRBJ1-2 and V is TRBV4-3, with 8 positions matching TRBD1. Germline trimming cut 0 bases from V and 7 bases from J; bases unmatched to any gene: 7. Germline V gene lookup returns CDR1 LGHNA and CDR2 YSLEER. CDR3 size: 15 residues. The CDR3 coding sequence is TGCGCCAGCAGCCAAGATCAGGGGGCGAGAGGTGGCTACACCTTC. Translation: CASSQDQGARGGYTF.

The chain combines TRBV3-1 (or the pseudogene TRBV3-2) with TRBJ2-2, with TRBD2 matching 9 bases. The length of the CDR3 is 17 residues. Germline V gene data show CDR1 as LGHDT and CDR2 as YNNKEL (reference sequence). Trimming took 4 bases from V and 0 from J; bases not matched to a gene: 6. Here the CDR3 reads CASSRRLAESNTGELFF. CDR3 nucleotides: TGTGCCAGCAGCCGCCGACTAGCGGAGTCGAACACCGGGGAGCTGTTTTTT.